Sequencing of this TCR beta chain was carried out in a study of shared clonotypes between healthy human individuals. To note about this clone: The same CDR3 is also encoded by other DNA sequences in this sample.

TCRdb's table, derived via immunoSEQ multiplex PCR, lists solely in-frame clones and lacks some. The repertoire holds 2 million to 2.5 million clones, 85% to 95% seen once, with roughly 0.36% in the top ten. CD45RA-negative memory and CD45RA+ naive subsets were split from the CD4+ cells. The TCR comes from a man aged 18 to 35 in good health. Some clones in this sample may be carry-over from other donors' samples. The sample taken for sequencing was naive CD4+ T cells from PBMCs. Stated subset: CD45RA+ positively selected.

CDR3 in DNA: TGTGCCAGCAGCTTAATGGGGGCGGGAGAGACCCAGTACTTC. Residues: CASSLMGAGETQYF. The chain employs TRBV7-3 and TRBJ2-5; a weak D match, TRBD1 (6 bases). The ends were cut back, 1 base at V and 4 bases at J, with 10 bases in the middle. The CDR3 extends over 14 amino acids. Germline CDR1 and CDR2: SGHTA and FQGTGA.